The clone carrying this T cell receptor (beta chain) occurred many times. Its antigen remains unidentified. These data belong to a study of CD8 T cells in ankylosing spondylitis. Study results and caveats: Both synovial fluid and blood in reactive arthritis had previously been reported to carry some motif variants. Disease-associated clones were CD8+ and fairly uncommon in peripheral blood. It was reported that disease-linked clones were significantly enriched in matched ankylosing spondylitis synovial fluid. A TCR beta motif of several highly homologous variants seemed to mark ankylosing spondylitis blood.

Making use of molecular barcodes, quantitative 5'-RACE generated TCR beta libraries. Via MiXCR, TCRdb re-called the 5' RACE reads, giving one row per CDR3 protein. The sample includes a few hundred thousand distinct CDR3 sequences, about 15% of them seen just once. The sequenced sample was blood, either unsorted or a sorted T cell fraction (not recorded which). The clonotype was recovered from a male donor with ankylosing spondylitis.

CDR3 amino acids: CASSYPGTVNTEAFF. The CDR3 bases are TGTGCCAGCAGCTACCCCGGGACAGTGAACACTGAAGCTTTCTTT. The gene calls are TRBV4-2 and TRBJ1-1, with 7 bases matching TRBD1. V gave up 5 bases and J gave up 0 bases; unmatched junction bases: 6. The germline CDR1 and CDR2 sequences are LGHNA and YNFKEQ. This CDR3 contains 15 residues.